The 17 T cell receptor beta chains reported below all come from one sample, sequenced in a study of T cells in tumors after PD-1 blockade. Here immunoSEQ multiplex PCR was the method, and the copy in TCRdb shows in-frame clones only, minus some. The repertoire includes about 59,000 clones, around 80% of them detected once, and around an eighth sits in the top ten. The input for sequencing was PBMCs, taken before anti-PD-1 treatment. Source of these receptors: a human donor with basal cell carcinoma.

This chain joins TRBV7-2 and TRBJ2-6; D not resolved. The ends were cut back, 3 bases at V and 0 bases at J, with 3 bases in the middle. CDR1 SGHTA and CDR2 FQGNSA come from the germline V gene. The CDR3 is made up of 14 amino acids. CDR3 coding DNA: TGTGCCAGCAGCTTTTACTCTGGGGCCAACGTCCTGACTTTC. Translating it yields CASSFYSGANVLTF.

V is TRBV5-1 and J is TRBJ2-4; 10 positions agree with TRBD2. The CDR3 sequence is 14 residues long. CDR1 is SGHRS, CDR2 YFSETQ, per germline. V shed 2 bases, J shed 9 bases, and the junction held 5 bases outside the gene matches. CDR3 bases: TGCGCCAGCAGCTTACTAGCGGGGCCGTCCATTCAGTACTTC. This gives the protein CASSLLAGPSIQYF.

This chain connects TRBV19 to TRBJ1-6, with unresolved D. This CDR3 spans 14 amino acids. V was trimmed by 5 bases and J by 7 bases, leaving 12 bases between them. Germline CDR1 and CDR2: LNHDA and SQIVND (reference sequence). The DNA of the CDR3 is TGTGCCAGTAGTCTTAGAGACGGAAATTCACCCCTCCACTTT. It encodes CASSLRDGNSPLHF.

V gene TRBV27 combines with J gene TRBJ1-6, with 7 nucleotides matching TRBD1. After removal of 7 bases from V and 7 bases from J, the junction contained 10 bases not matched to a gene. The CDR3 is 15 amino acids. The germline V gene encodes CDR1 MNHEY and CDR2 SMNVEV (reference sequence). The CDR3 DNA reads TGTGCCAGCACTTCCCCCGGACAGGCCAATTCACCCCTCCACTTT. As protein: CASTSPGQANSPLHF.

CDR3 in amino acids: CASSRSGVGYEQYF. CDR3 sequence (DNA): TGTGCCAGTAGCCGGTCCGGGGTGGGGTACGAGCAGTACTTC. This chain links TRBV19 with TRBJ2-7; a possible D gene is TRBD2 (5 bases). Germline V gene data show CDR1 as LNHDA and CDR2 as SQIVND (reference sequence). This CDR3 is 14 amino acids long. Trimming took off 6 bases at V and 4 bases at J, with 16 bases between the two ends.

This chain connects TRBV5-1 to TRBJ1-4; D is possibly TRBD1 (5 bases). This CDR3 is built from 16 residues. CDR1 is SGHRS and CDR2 is YFSETQ in the germline V gene. V lost 2 bases to trimming and J lost 3 bases, with 14 bases between them. The DNA of the CDR3 is TGCGCCAGCAGCTTCCAGGGTGTCCTCTCTAATGAAAAACTGTTTTTT. Translated, it gives CASSFQGVLSNEKLFF.

The chain couples TRBV20-1 to TRBJ1-2; no clear D. Trimming stripped 6 bases from V and 5 bases from J, with 10 bases between. This CDR3 has 11 amino acids. Per the germline V gene, CDR1 is DFQATT and CDR2 is SNEGSKA (reference sequence). The CDR3 loop is CSAHRDYGYTF. In DNA, the CDR3 is TGCAGTGCCCACCGGGATTATGGCTACACCTTC.

The rearrangement joins TRBV15 to TRBJ1-3, with 8 nucleotides matching TRBD1. Germline values: CDR1 LNHNV, CDR2 YYDKDF (reference sequence). V was clipped by 5 bases and J by 1 base; unmatched bases: 7. CDR3 length equals 16 residues. The CDR3 spells CATSDSRGLSGNTIYF. As DNA, the CDR3 is TGTGCCACCAGCGACAGCAGGGGGCTATCTGGAAACACCATATATTTT.

The J gene is TRBJ1-5, the V gene TRBV27; D remains ambiguous. Looked up from germline, CDR1 is MNHEY and CDR2 is SMNVEV (reference sequence). V lost 8 bases to trimming and J lost 6 bases, with 20 bases between them. CDR3 length: 15 residues. The CDR3 sequence: CASRRGGKEAQPQHF. The CDR3 DNA follows: TGTGCCAGCCGCCGGGGTGGGAAAGAGGCTCAGCCCCAGCATTTT.

The CDR3 sequence: CASSPGLAGVGYEQYF. The CDR3 nucleotides read TGTGCCAGCAGCCCCGGACTAGCGGGGGTAGGCTACGAGCAGTACTTC. J is TRBJ2-7 and V is TRBV5-4, with 13 nucleotides matching TRBD2. The V gene's germline CDR1 is SGHNT and CDR2 YYREEE (reference sequence). This CDR3 has 16 residues. The ends lost 4 bases at V and 3 bases at J; junction bases unmatched: 7.

The gene calls are TRBV25-1 and TRBJ1-3; no definite D call. The CDR3 totals 14 residues. V was shortened by 5 bases and J by 4 bases, with 12 bases between the two germline ends. Germline V CDR1 and CDR2: MGHDK, SYGVNS. DNA of the CDR3: TGTGCCAGCAGTAATGGGGTCACCGGAAACACCATATATTTT. This gives the protein CASSNGVTGNTIYF.

V usage is TRBV6-5 and J usage is TRBJ1-5; 7 nucleotides line up with TRBD1. Germline trimming cut 8 bases from V and 10 bases from J; bases unmatched to any gene: 14. The length of the CDR3 is 14 residues. Per the germline V gene, CDR1 is MNHEY and CDR2 is SVGAGI. The CDR3: CASLGQTSISPQHF. The CDR3 DNA reads TGTGCCAGCTTGGGACAGACTTCAATCAGCCCCCAGCATTTT.

The V gene is TRBV6-1, the J gene TRBJ1-4; D is unresolved. The germline CDR1 and CDR2 sequences are MNHNS and SASEGT. The CDR3 covers 16 residues. Trimming removed 3 bases at V and 5 bases at J, with 16 bases between. In DNA form, the CDR3 reads TGTGCCAGCAGTGATAAACGGAGGACGTTGAATGAAAAACTGTTTTTT. This sequence encodes CASSDKRRTLNEKLFF.

This rearrangement joins TRBV3-1 (or the pseudogene TRBV3-2) to TRBJ2-3, with 8 bases fitting TRBD1. V dropped 4 bases and J dropped 0; count of bases not matched to a gene: 3. Germline V gene sequence: CDR1 LGHDT, CDR2 YNNKEL (reference sequence). This CDR3 is built from 15 residues. The CDR3 DNA follows: TGTGCCAGCAGCCCCCGGACAGGGAGCACAGATACGCAGTATTTT. Its translation: CASSPRTGSTDTQYF.

This clone was observed a single time. The CDR3 loop is CASSFLGQGSYGYTF. The CDR3 nucleotides are TGTGCCAGCAGCTTTTTGGGACAGGGTAGCTATGGCTACACCTTC. V usage is TRBV7-9 and J usage is TRBJ1-2; 9 bases match TRBD1. The V gene's germline CDR1 is SEHNR and CDR2 FQNEAQ (reference sequence). Trimming took 3 bases from V and 4 from J; bases not matched to a gene: 6. This CDR3 comprises 15 residues.

The chain employs TRBV19 and TRBJ2-6, with a weak D call TRBD1 (5 bases). CDR1 and CDR2 (germline): LNHDA, SQIVND (reference sequence). V lost 7 bases and J 0 bases, leaving 22 bases between the germline ends. CDR3 length: 19 residues. The CDR3 bases are TGTGCCAGTATCGATAGTCAGCAGGGTCTACACTCTGGGGCCAACGTCCTGACTTTC. It encodes CASIDSQQGLHSGANVLTF.

This rearrangement joins TRBV5-1 to TRBJ2-3; D perhaps matches TRBD2 (6 bases). Trimming removed 0 bases at V and 2 bases at J, with 13 bases between. Germline loops: CDR1 SGHRS, CDR2 YFSETQ. The CDR3 sequence is 16 residues long. The CDR3 reads CASSLGGVLATDTQYF. CDR3 nucleotides: TGCGCCAGCAGCTTGGGCGGGGTTTTGGCCACAGATACGCAGTATTTT. Full variable domain (remainder filled in from reference TRBV5-1 and TRBJ2-3): KAGVTQTPRYLIKTRGQQVTLSCSPISGHRSVSWYQQTPGQGLQFLFEYFSETQRNKGNFPGRFSGRQFSNSRSEMNVSTLELGDSALYLCASSLGGVLATDTQYFGPGTRLTVL.